The present T cell receptor beta chain was sequenced within a study of blood T cell repertoires in COVID-19. The wider study: Italy, Spain and the United States were the sources of the convalescent and acute COVID-19 samples. The analysed material was cDNA or gDNA that came from T cells, B-cell-depleted T cells, or PBMCs.

Recruited during active infection, patients (from Seattle) were subsequently followed longitudinally. This clone was recorded a few times. As originally analysed: Quantification of nucleated cells was approximated via reference gene primer amplification. Clones were sequenced by immunoSEQ multiplex PCR, and TCRdb holds only the in-frame ones, with some missing. The V and J calls and clone size were taken over from that table, and D and trimming were inferred from the DNA. The repertoire holds about 150,000 clones, with approximately 84% as singletons. The CDR3 totals 12 residues. The sequenced material came from peripheral blood. This sequence originates from a woman aged 60 to 75 with COVID-19, enrolled during active disease. The rearrangement uses TRBV21-1 and TRBJ2-5; TRBD1 reflects the table's D call only, with no check against the DNA. TRBV21-1 is listed as a pseudogene. CDR3 DNA sequence: TGTGCCACCAGTGACACCCAAGAGACCCAGTACTTC. Its protein product is CATSDTQETQYF.